This T cell receptor (beta chain) originates from a study of blood T cell dynamics during melanoma immunotherapy. Study at large: Patients with metastatic melanoma got pembrolizumab or nivolumab-ipilimumab as first-line care.

The sample's time point: week 3, after first cycle of checkpoint inhibitor. Samples come from before therapy and from week 3 after the first blockade cycle. This table comes from immunoSEQ multiplex PCR, and its TCRdb copy is limited to in-frame clones, with some not included. Of more than 14,000 clones in the sample, around 90% were seen once. From germline, CDR1 is SNHLY and CDR2 FYNNEI. Trimming left V 8 bases short and J 0 bases short, with 16 bases between. There are 15 residues in the CDR3. This clonotype was sampled from a human donor with melanoma. The material was blood, obtained from a patient treated with checkpoint blockade. V is TRBV2 and J is TRBJ1-2; D may be TRBD1 (6 bases). This CDR3 reads CASYSTWTANYGYTF. CDR3 DNA: TGTGCCAGCTACTCCACGTGGACAGCTAACTATGGCTACACCTTC.